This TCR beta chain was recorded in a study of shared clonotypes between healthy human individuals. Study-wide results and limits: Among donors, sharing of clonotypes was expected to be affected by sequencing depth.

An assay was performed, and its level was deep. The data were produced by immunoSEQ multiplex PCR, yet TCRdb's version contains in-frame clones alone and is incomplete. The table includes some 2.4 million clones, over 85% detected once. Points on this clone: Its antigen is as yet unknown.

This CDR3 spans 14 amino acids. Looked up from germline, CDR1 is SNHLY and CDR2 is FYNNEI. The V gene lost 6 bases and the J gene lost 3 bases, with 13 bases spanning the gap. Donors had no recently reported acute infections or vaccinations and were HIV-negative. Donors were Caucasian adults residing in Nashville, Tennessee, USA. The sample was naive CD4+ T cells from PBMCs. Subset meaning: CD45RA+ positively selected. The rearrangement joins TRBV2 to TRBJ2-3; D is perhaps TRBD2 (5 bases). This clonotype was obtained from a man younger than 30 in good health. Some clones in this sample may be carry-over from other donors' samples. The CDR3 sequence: CASRELARTDTQYF. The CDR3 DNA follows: TGTGCCAGCAGGGAGCTAGCACGGACAGATACGCAGTATTTT. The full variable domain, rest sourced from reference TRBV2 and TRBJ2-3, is EPEVTQTPSHQVTQMGQEVILRCVPISNHLYFYWYRQILGQKVEFLVSFYNNEISEKSEIFDDQFSVERPDGSNFTLKIRSTKLEDSAMYFCASRELARTDTQYFGPGTRLTVL.